This T cell receptor beta chain was observed in a study of tumor-infiltrating lymphocytes in primary liver carcinoma. With approximately 500 ng total RNA as template and a constant-region primer, TCR beta cDNA was made. Investigators got TCR beta libraries out of three nested multiplex PCR rounds, done with slightly modified ARM-PCR. Each of the first two PCR rounds ran 9 to 11 cycles with TRBV1-TRBV30 forward and C-beta reverse primers. TCRdb reprocessed the multiplex PCR reads via MiXCR and lists one record per CDR3 protein. The sample carries roughly 180,000 distinct CDR3 sequences, over 45% recorded once. Germline DNA was extracted too, while blood RNA derived from unsorted whole blood. Points on this clonotype: A read error may account for a junction end that differs from germline.

This CDR3 region has 14 residues. Germline lookup yields CDR1 SNHLY and CDR2 FYNNEI. Sequencing used peripheral blood. J is TRBJ1-4 and V is TRBV2, with 8 nucleotides matching TRBD1. The receptor comes from a middle-aged man with primary liver carcinoma and hepatitis B virus infection. CDR3 DNA sequence: TGTGACAGCAGTGATGGACAGGGACATGAAAAACTGTTTTTT. Its translation: CDSSDGQGHEKLFF.